This TCR beta chain was recovered during a study of siplizumab effects on memory and regulatory T cells. Profiling relied on immunoSEQ multiplex PCR, and the TCRdb table lists in-frame clones only, not all of them. The table includes around 110,000 clones, approximately 94% detected once. Findings of the study overall: Major contributors to the alloresponse seemed to be naive T cells, which also appeared more diverse than memory cells. Fewer alloreactive sequences mapped to unstimulated CD4+ memory cells under siplizumab. Siplizumab gave mappable alloreactive CD4+ clones an average Treg-derived fraction of about 69%, against around 27% in controls.

A word on this clone: Its target is unknown.

CDR1 is SEHNR, CDR2 FQNEAQ, per germline (reference sequence). With 3 bases clipped from V and 9 bases from J, the junction kept 6 bases outside the gene matches. The CDR3 covers 13 residues. This receptor was taken from a human donor in good health. Material: non-Treg CD4+ T cells sorted from blood. The V gene is TRBV7-9, the J gene TRBJ2-7, with 9 bases that match TRBD2. The CDR3 region has the DNA TGTGCCAGCAGCTTGCTAGCGGGATTATCGCAGTACTTC. Translation: CASSLLAGLSQYF.